One sample yielded the 10 T cell receptor beta chains listed below, sequenced in a study of T cells after yellow fever vaccination. TCRdb fed the 5' RACE reads into MiXCR, producing one record per CDR3 protein. The data show some 260,000 distinct CDR3 sequences, roughly 5% seen once. Material: CD4+ T cells sorted from PBMCs, obtained on the day of the yellow fever booster vaccination. The source of these receptors is a man aged 18-30 years who received the YFV17D yellow fever vaccine.

This clonotype has ten or more counts. The chain links TRBV30 to TRBJ2-3; 10 bases map to TRBD1. J lost 4 bases, V lost 1 base, and 11 bases had no gene match. The CDR3 loop spans 17 amino acids. Germline assignment: CDR1 GTSNPN and CDR2 SVGIG (reference sequence). The CDR3 nucleotides are TGTGCCTGGAGTGGCCCTCGACAGGGGGCGCATCCAGATACGCAGTATTTT. Translation: CAWSGPRQGAHPDTQYF.

This clonotype was recorded many times. This chain connects TRBV4-3 to TRBJ1-3, with no clear D. Germline V CDR1 and CDR2: LGHNA, YSLEER. CDR3 size: 13 residues. V lost 3 bases and J 1 base, leaving 4 bases between the germline ends. This chain's CDR3 is CASSQESGNTIYF. CDR3 DNA: TGCGCCAGCAGCCAGGAGTCTGGAAACACCATATATTTT.

This clonotype was observed a handful of times. The CDR3 loop reads CASSFRPEQYV. The DNA of the CDR3 is TGTGCCAGCAGTTTTAGACCCGAGCAGTACGTC. The rearrangement uses TRBV5-5 and TRBJ2-7; D ambiguous. Looked up from germline, CDR1 is SGHKS and CDR2 is YYEKEE (reference sequence). Trimming removed 5 bases from V and 6 bases from J, with 9 bases in between. The CDR3 has 11 residues.

This clonotype has ten or more counts. This chain uses TRBV7-3 with TRBJ2-3, with 9 bases fitting TRBD1. This CDR3 region has 17 residues. V was pared by 5 bases and J by 6 bases, with 15 bases of the junction left unmatched. CDR1 is SGHTA, CDR2 FQGTGA, per germline. The CDR3 DNA reads as TGTGCCAGCAGCCCGAGTGGGGACAGGGTACCCCAGGATACGCAGTATTTT. Protein product: CASSPSGDRVPQDTQYF.

The sample holds a few counts of this clonotype. The chain links TRBV6-2 or TRBV6-3 to TRBJ2-5; tentatively, D is TRBD2 (6 bases). This CDR3 comprises 15 residues. V gave up 0 bases and J gave up 3 bases, with 11 bases separating them. CDR1 and CDR2 from the germline V gene are MNHEY and SVGEGT. CDR3 residues: CASSYSWTNEETQYF. Written as DNA, the CDR3 is TGTGCCAGCAGTTACTCATGGACTAACGAAGAGACCCAGTACTTC.

Ten or more counts support this clonotype. This chain links TRBV7-2 with TRBJ2-4, with 7 bases that match TRBD1. This CDR3 contains 13 residues. The V gene end was trimmed by 4 bases and the J gene end by 15 bases; junction bases not matched to a gene: 12. Germline lookup yields CDR1 SGHTA and CDR2 FQGNSA. The CDR3 is CASSSGTDHTRYF. Written as DNA, the CDR3 is TGTGCCAGCAGCTCCGGGACAGACCACACACGGTACTTC. The whole variable domain, filled in from reference TRBV7-2 and TRBJ2-4, reads GAGVSQSPSNKVTEKGKDVELRCDPISGHTALYWYRQSLGQGLEFLIYFQGNSAPDKSGLPSDRFSAERTGGSVSTLTIQRTQQEDSAVYLCASSSGTDHTRYFGAGTRLSVL.

This clonotype was observed many times. V usage is TRBV2 and J usage is TRBJ1-5; D is unclear. V was cut by 5 bases and J by 6 bases, with 11 bases left in between. Germline V gives CDR1 SNHLY, CDR2 FYNNEI. This CDR3 region has 13 residues. CDR3 in amino acids: CASSPLERQPQHF. The CDR3, as DNA: TGTGCCAGCAGTCCCCTTGAGCGTCAGCCCCAGCATTTT.

The table lists this clonotype with many counts. The V call is TRBV5-1, the J call TRBJ1-2; 7 bases map to TRBD1. The germline CDR1 and CDR2 sequences are SGHRS and YFSETQ. This CDR3 spans 15 amino acids. V trimming: 2 bases; J trimming: 3 bases; junction bases outside the gene matches: 7. CDR3 region: CASSLQGTLDYGYTF. The CDR3 DNA reads as TGCGCCAGCAGCTTACAGGGGACCCTCGACTATGGCTACACCTTC.

The table lists this clonotype with a few counts. This chain's CDR3 is CASTPPYHPNTEAFF. For the CDR3, the DNA is TGTGCCAGCACCCCCCCGTATCACCCGAACACTGAAGCTTTCTTT. The chain joins TRBV7-2 to TRBJ1-1, with D unresolved. This CDR3 has 15 residues. Germline CDR1 reads SGHTA; CDR2 reads FQGNSA. Trimming pared 7 bases from V and 1 base from J, leaving 16 bases between.

V usage is TRBV6-5 and J usage is TRBJ1-5, with D possibly being TRBD1 (5 bases). Germline CDR1 reads MNHEY; CDR2 reads SVGAGI. The CDR3 runs to 16 residues. The V end lost 6 bases, the J end lost 6 bases, and 21 bases lay between the germline ends. The CDR3 DNA follows: TGTGCCAGCAGCCGGTGGCAGGGAGGAGAGTCTCAGCCCCAGCATTTT. Translation: CASSRWQGGESQPQHF.